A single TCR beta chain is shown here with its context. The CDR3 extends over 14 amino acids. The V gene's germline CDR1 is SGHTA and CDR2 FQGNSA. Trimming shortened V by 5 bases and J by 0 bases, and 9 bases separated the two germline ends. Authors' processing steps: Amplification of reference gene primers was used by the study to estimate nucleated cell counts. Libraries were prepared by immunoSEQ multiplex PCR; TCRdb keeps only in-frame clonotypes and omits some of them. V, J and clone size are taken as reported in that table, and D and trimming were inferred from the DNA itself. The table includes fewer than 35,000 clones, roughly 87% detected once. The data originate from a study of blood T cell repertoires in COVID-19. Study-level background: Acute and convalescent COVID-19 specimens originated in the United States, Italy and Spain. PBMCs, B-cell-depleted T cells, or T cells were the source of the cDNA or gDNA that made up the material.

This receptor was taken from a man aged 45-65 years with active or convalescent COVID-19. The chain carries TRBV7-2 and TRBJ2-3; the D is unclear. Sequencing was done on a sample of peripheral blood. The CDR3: CASSTQQSTDTQYF. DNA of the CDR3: TGTGCCAGCAGCACTCAACAGAGCACAGATACGCAGTATTTT.